This section outlines one T cell receptor beta chain sequence together with its context. The specificity of this receptor is unknown. The record has no base qualities; no much larger clone is one base away. The entry originates in a study of Graves' ophthalmopathy and Graves' hyperthyroidism (dated by TCRdb to 2016 to 2018). About the study as a whole: Peripheral blood was collected at initial diagnosis, prior to any treatment. In total, 120 to 150 blood samples were TCR-sequenced: 40 to 45 ophthalmopathy, 75 hyperthyroidism and some 17 hyperthyroidism-to-ophthalmopathy patients. In about six hyperthyroidism patients, T-cell repertoires of thyroid tissue and blood were compared. An independent validation cohort comprised roughly 20 hyperthyroidism patients and about 16 patients who later progressed from hyperthyroidism to ophthalmopathy. To explore V-J signatures that distinguish ophthalmopathy from hyperthyroidism, a discovery set of about a hundred patients was enrolled, made up of some 41 with ophthalmopathy and 55 to 65 with stable hyperthyroidism. For training and testing, the 100 or so patients in the discovery cohort were randomly divided in a 7:3 ratio. Following sample collection, hyperthyroidism patients were given methimazole at a starting dose of 30 mg daily, and ophthalmopathy patients were given high-dose intravenous methylprednisolone. To tell Graves' ophthalmopathy apart from Graves' hyperthyroidism, and to predict which patients would progress to ophthalmopathy, the study relied on TCR beta repertoire signatures.

Hyperthyroidism was defined as stable when no progression to ophthalmopathy occurred within 18 months of follow-up. Patients with hyperthyroidism were aged 18 to 65 years, had been newly diagnosed, and had a disease duration of less than 2 months. Anyone with other autoimmune diseases, uncontrolled infections, pregnancy or lactation was excluded from the study. Diagnosis was based on clinical symptoms, serum thyroxine, TRAb, thyroid ultrasound and orbital computed tomography. PBMCs were isolated from more than 9 ml of fresh peripheral blood by Ficoll-Paque density gradient centrifugation. Trizol reagent was used to extract the total RNA, and its quality was then checked on an Agilent 2100 Bioanalyzer. The germline V gene encodes CDR1 SGHRS and CDR2 YFSETQ. Including the terminal cysteine and phenylalanine, the CDR3 comprises 16 residues. Only the CDR3 DNA is retained, 48 bases long and in frame from the first base. V lost 4 bases and J lost 1 base; the stretch between them is 17 bases long.

TCR beta CDR3 regions were amplified from RNA transcripts for repertoire sequencing. HTBI primers and the Qiagen OneStep RT-PCR kit were used in a first-round RT-PCR, which was followed by a second-round multiplex PCR, size selection and purification. The libraries underwent paired-end sequencing with 100 bp reads on an Illumina HiSeq2000. The authors processed their data as follows. SOAPnuke was used to process the reads, removing any read that contained adapters or uncalled bases, had a mean Phred below 15, or lacked an exact match to the constant primer or identifier. COPE v1.2.5 was used to merge the high-quality paired reads. Clonotypes were defined as unique nucleotide sequences and were aligned to IMGT TRB V, D and J references using MiTCR v1.1. Analysis was restricted to V-J combinations with a frequency above 0.0001, which covered roughly 99% of repertoires. For each V-J combination, a TCR clonal expansion and chaos score was defined as the ratio of F50 clonal expansion to chaos observed in the TCRdist matrix. Features were reduced by Welch's t-statistics and random forest to approximately 12 V-J combinations, which fed a naive Bayes classifier. The Morisita-Horn index was used to measure how similar the thyroid and blood repertoires were. In-frame beta chains were kept once TCRdb had trimmed the public reads at Q25 with fastp and called clones with MiXCR. Each entry merges the rows of one CDR3 protein and shows their most common DNA and genes. The V and J calls were not made by the authors but by TCRdb's processing. For this sample there are about 390,000 distinct CDR3 sequences; 15% appear just once. About 7% of the sample lies in the top ten.

What the authors observed across the whole study: Most of the expanded thyroid clonotypes with a frequency above 0.001 were also detected in blood, and it was suggested that the thyroid immune response may be reflected by blood repertoires. In validation, the model predicted ophthalmopathy progression with 55% to 71% sensitivity and approximately 72% specificity; approximately 12 predicted patients were CT-confirmed with GO in a median of approximately 6.5 months. No statistical method was used to set the sample size in advance, and the investigators knew which group each participant was assigned to. In cross-validation, the 13-signature model distinguished ophthalmopathy from stable hyperthyroidism with about 87% sensitivity and almost 83% specificity, and in the test set the corresponding values were roughly 80% and 76%.

The sample consisted of peripheral blood. The rearrangement combines TRBV5-1 with TRBJ1-2; the D gene remains uncertain. The sequence derives from a woman younger than 35 with stable Graves' hyperthyroidism. Donor details come from another sample of the same person, matched by shared clones. In nucleotide form, the sequence is TGCGCCAGCAGCGTTGGTTTTGACCTGGGTAACTATGGCTACACCTTC. Its translation reads: CASSVGFDLGNYGYTF.